The rows below give T cell receptor beta chains drawn from one sample of a study of identical twins. TCRdb passed the 5' RACE reads through MiXCR, listing each CDR3 protein once. Of 350,000 to 600,000 distinct CDR3 sequences detected, 14% appear once; the ten largest clones hold about 0.53%. These data were likewise used in another study, on yellow fever vaccine responses in identical twins.

Material: CD4+ T cells sorted from blood. These receptors were collected from a woman aged 18 to 35 in good health. Both conserved end residues are part of each CDR3. D genes are given only for firm matches. Only part of the rows carry a size: once, few, many, or a class if the clone is expanded.

TRBJ2-1	few	TRBV29-1	TRBD2	CSVCQAGAHYNEQFF	TGCAGCGTATGCCAAGCGGGAGCCCACTACAATGAGCAGTTCTTC
TRBJ2-7	many	TRBV7-9	.	CASSLGFFSEQYF	TGTGCCAGCAGCTTAGGATTTTTTTCCGAGCAGTACTTC
TRBJ2-7	.	TRBV24-1	TRBD2	CATSDSGGGGYEQYF	TGTGCCACCAGTGATTCCGGGGGGGGTGGATACGAGCAGTACTTC
TRBJ1-2	.	TRBV28	.	CASSSLGRGYTF	TGTGCCAGCAGTTCTTTAGGGAGAGGCTACACCTTC
TRBJ1-1	.	TRBV6-4	.	CASSPDLDRNTEAFF	TGTGCCAGCAGTCCAGATTTGGACAGGAACACTGAAGCTTTCTTT
TRBJ1-5	.	TRBV30	TRBD1	CAWSRGSNQPQHF	TGTGCCTGGAGCAGGGGGAGCAATCAGCCCCAGCATTTT
TRBJ1-3	many	TRBV12-3/TRBV12-4	.	CASSPTRSSGNTIYF	TGTGCCAGCAGCCCGACAAGGTCCTCTGGAAACACCATATATTTT
TRBJ2-7	.	TRBV7-9	.	CASSLGGQGRTYEQYF	TGTGCCAGCAGCTTAGGCGGCCAGGGTCGGACCTACGAGCAGTACTTC
TRBJ2-3	.	TRBV13	TRBD2	CASSLIVSGSTDTQYF	TGTGCCAGCAGCTTAATCGTTAGCGGGAGCACAGATACGCAGTATTTT
TRBJ2-5	once	TRBV7-2	.	CASSLGGRLQETQYF	TGTGCCAGCAGCTTAGGTGGACGGCTCCAAGAGACCCAGTACTTC
TRBJ1-2	few	TRBV3-1	.	CASSLETGNYGYTF	TGTGCCAGCAGCCTAGAGACAGGAAACTATGGCTACACCTTC
TRBJ2-3	few	TRBV29-1	.	CSVEAGSTDTQYF	TGCAGCGTTGAAGCAGGGAGCACAGATACGCAGTATTTT
TRBJ2-7	few	TRBV3-1	TRBD2	CASSETSDSYEQYF	TGTGCCAGCAGCGAGACTAGCGACTCCTACGAGCAGTACTTC
TRBJ2-3	.	TRBV11-3	.	CASSLSLAGSTDTQYF	TGTGCCAGCAGCTTAAGTCTAGCAGGGAGCACAGATACGCAGTATTTT
TRBJ2-5	.	TRBV5-1	.	CASSLSLQTQYF	TGCGCCAGCAGCTTGTCCTTACAGACCCAGTACTTC
TRBJ2-7	.	TRBV5-4	.	CASSIRDKPYEQYF	TGTGCCAGCAGCATCCGGGACAAGCCCTACGAGCAGTACTTC
TRBJ2-7	few	TRBV20-1	TRBD2	CSAGGLGHYEQYF	TGCAGTGCTGGGGGACTAGGCCACTACGAGCAGTACTTC
TRBJ1-6	.	TRBV4-2	.	CASSQEGVQNSPLHF	TGTGCCAGCAGCCAAGAAGGAGTACAGAATTCACCCCTCCACTTT
TRBJ2-3	.	TRBV20-1	TRBD2	CSARNLAGVSDTQYF	TGCAGTGCTAGAAATCTAGCGGGAGTTTCAGATACGCAGTATTTT
TRBJ1-1	.	TRBV20-1	.	CRGIDGNTEAFF	TGCAGGGGTATCGACGGGAACACTGAAGCTTTCTTT
TRBJ2-3	many	TRBV24-1	.	CATSDSGLTTDTQYF	TGTGCCACCAGTGATTCGGGTCTCACCACAGATACGCAGTATTTT
TRBJ2-1	many	TRBV5-1	TRBD2	CASSQLAGGPNEQFF	TGCGCCAGCAGCCAACTAGCGGGGGGGCCTAATGAGCAGTTCTTC
TRBJ2-1	few	TRBV20-1	TRBD1	CSAWDRVYINEQFF	TGCAGTGCGTGGGACAGGGTATACATCAATGAGCAGTTCTTC
TRBJ2-7	few	TRBV28	TRBD1	CASSSGTESYEQYF	TGTGCCAGCAGTTCGGGGACAGAATCCTACGAGCAGTACTTC
TRBJ2-1	few	TRBV6-1	TRBD2	CASRLTSGGFLGEQFF	TGTGCCAGCAGACTAACTAGCGGGGGGTTTTTAGGTGAGCAGTTCTTC
TRBJ2-5	few	TRBV20-1	TRBD2	CSASPGGYQETQYF	TGCAGTGCGTCGCCGGGGGGTTACCAAGAGACCCAGTACTTC
TRBJ1-5	.	TRBV20-1	.	CSAPGPWTAGNQPQHF	TGCAGTGCTCCGGGCCCCTGGACAGCAGGCAATCAGCCCCAGCATTTT
TRBJ2-4	few	TRBV3-1	TRBD2	CASSQDGLVLVQYF	TGTGCCAGCAGCCAAGATGGACTAGTCTTGGTTCAGTACTTC
TRBJ1-2	many	TRBV7-2	.	CASSSSPSAGKNYGYTF	TGTGCCAGCAGCTCTTCGCCTTCGGCAGGGAAGAACTATGGCTACACCTTC
TRBJ1-6	few	TRBV5-1	.	CASRLLDESPLHF	TGCGCCAGCAGGCTCCTTGACGAATCACCCCTCCACTTT
TRBJ2-2	.	TRBV6-6	.	CASSPTRTGELFF	TGTGCCAGCAGCCCAACTAGAACCGGGGAGCTGTTTTTT
TRBJ2-1	few	TRBV9	.	CASSVRTGLYNEQFF	TGTGCCAGCAGCGTAAGGACTGGACTCTACAATGAGCAGTTCTTC
TRBJ2-7	.	TRBV2	.	CASLRDLLYEQYF	TGTGCCAGCCTCCGGGACTTACTTTACGAGCAGTACTTC
TRBJ1-5	few	TRBV4-3	.	CASSQVSGDKNQPQHF	TGCGCCAGCAGCCAAGTTTCGGGGGACAAAAATCAGCCCCAGCATTTT
TRBJ2-7	.	TRBV7-2	TRBD1	CASSSLDRTYEQYF	TGTGCCAGCAGCTCCTTGGACAGGACGTACGAGCAGTACTTC
TRBJ2-1	few	TRBV18	TRBD2	CASSPSGGGINEQFF	TGTGCCAGCTCACCATCTGGCGGGGGGATCAATGAGCAGTTCTTC
TRBJ1-6	few	TRBV6-5	.	CASSYSSPDSPLHF	TGTGCCAGCAGTTACTCGAGCCCAGATTCACCCCTCCACTTT
TRBJ2-7	few	TRBV12-3/TRBV12-4	TRBD2	CASSIGTISYEQYF	TGTGCCAGCAGCATCGGGACTATTTCCTACGAGCAGTACTTC
TRBJ2-1	many	TRBV12-3/TRBV12-4	TRBD2	CASSLGEGKAYNEQFF	TGTGCCAGCAGTTTAGGGGAGGGAAAAGCCTACAATGAGCAGTTCTTC
TRBJ2-7	.	TRBV27	TRBD1	CASSTGTGRLEQYF	TGTGCCAGCAGTACCGGGACAGGGCGGCTCGAGCAGTACTTC
TRBJ2-5	.	TRBV20-1	.	CSARDRRDPQETQYF	TGCAGTGCTAGAGATAGGCGGGACCCCCAAGAGACCCAGTACTTC
TRBJ2-1	many	TRBV5-1	.	CASSLAGRSGQFF	TGCGCCAGCAGCTTGGCTGGGAGGTCCGGGCAGTTCTTC
TRBJ1-5	few	TRBV27	TRBD1	CASSGLQGVKGQPQHF	TGTGCCAGCAGTGGATTACAGGGGGTAAAGGGCCAGCCCCAGCATTTT
TRBJ2-1	.	TRBV27	.	CASSSQTGYNEQFF	TGTGCCAGCAGTTCTCAGACAGGTTACAATGAGCAGTTCTTC
TRBJ2-3	few	TRBV11-2	TRBD2	CASSRWSGGGDTQYF	TGTGCCAGCAGCAGGTGGAGCGGGGGCGGGGATACGCAGTATTTT
TRBJ2-2	few	TRBV6-4	TRBD2	CASSETAGARSSGELFF	TGTGCCAGCAGTGAGACCGCGGGAGCTCGATCGTCCGGGGAGCTGTTTTTT
TRBJ2-7	many	TRBV4-3	.	CASSQLQGDSYEQYF	TGCGCCAGCAGCCAGTTACAGGGAGACTCCTACGAGCAGTACTTC
TRBJ2-7	few	TRBV5-1	.	CASSPGGSEQYF	TGCGCCAGCAGCCCGGGCGGTTCCGAGCAGTACTTC